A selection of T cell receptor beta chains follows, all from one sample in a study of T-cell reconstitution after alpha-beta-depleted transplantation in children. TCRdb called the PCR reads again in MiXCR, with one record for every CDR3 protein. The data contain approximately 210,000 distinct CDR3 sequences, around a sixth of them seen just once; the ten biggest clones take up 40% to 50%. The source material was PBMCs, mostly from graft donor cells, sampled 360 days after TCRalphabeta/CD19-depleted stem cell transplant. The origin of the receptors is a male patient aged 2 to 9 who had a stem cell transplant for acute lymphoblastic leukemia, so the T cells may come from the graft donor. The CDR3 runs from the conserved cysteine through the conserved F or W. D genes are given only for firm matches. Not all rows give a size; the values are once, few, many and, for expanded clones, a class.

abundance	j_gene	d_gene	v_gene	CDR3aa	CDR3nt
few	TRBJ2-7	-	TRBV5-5	CASSFYRVRSYEQYF	TGTGCCAGCAGCTTTTACCGGGTTAGAAGCTACGAGCAGTACTTC
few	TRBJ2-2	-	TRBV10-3	CAISAGSTNTGELFF	TGTGCCATCAGTGCAGGGTCGACGAACACCGGGGAGCTGTTTTTT
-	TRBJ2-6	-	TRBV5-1	CASSATWAGTTGANVLTF	TGCGCCAGCAGCGCTACTTGGGCGGGGACCACTGGGGCCAACGTCCTGACTTTC
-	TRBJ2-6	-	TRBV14	CASRDSGANVLTF	TGTGCCAGCAGGGACTCTGGGGCCAACGTCCTGACTTTC
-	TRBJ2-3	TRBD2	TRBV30	CAWTGGVNTQYF	TGTGCCTGGACGGGGGGGGTAAATACGCAGTATTTT
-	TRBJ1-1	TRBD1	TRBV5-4	CASSRRGLMNTEAFF	TGTGCCAGCAGCCGCAGGGGGCTCATGAACACTGAAGCTTTCTTT
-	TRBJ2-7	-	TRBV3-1	CASSQGPATSYEQYF	TGTGCCAGCAGCCAAGGGCCGGCAACTTCCTACGAGCAGTACTTC
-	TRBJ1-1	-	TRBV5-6	CASSLVGLQATPEAFF	TGTGCCAGCAGCTTGGTGGGGTTACAGGCTACACCTGAAGCTTTCTTT
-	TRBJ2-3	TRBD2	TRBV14	CASSQDSGASTDTQYF	TGTGCCAGCAGCCAAGACAGCGGGGCTAGCACAGATACGCAGTATTTT
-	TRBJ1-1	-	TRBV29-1	CSVDLVASVGAFF	TGCAGCGTTGACTTGGTCGCCTCGGTTGGAGCTTTCTTT
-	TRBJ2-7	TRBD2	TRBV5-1	CASSLIAGGHYEQYF	TGCGCCAGCAGCTTAATAGCGGGGGGGCACTACGAGCAGTACTTC
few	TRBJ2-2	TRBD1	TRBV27	CASSSYRGGELFF	TGTGCCAGCAGTTCTTACAGGGGCGGGGAGCTGTTTTTT
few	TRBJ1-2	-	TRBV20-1	CSVPSGASYGYTF	TGCAGTGTGCCATCCGGGGCCAGCTATGGCTACACCTTC
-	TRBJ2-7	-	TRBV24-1	CATRTGISYEQYF	TGTGCCACCAGAACAGGGATCTCCTACGAGCAGTACTTC
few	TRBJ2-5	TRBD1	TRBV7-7	CASSSGQGLGETQYF	TGTGCCAGCAGCTCCGGACAGGGTCTAGGGGAGACCCAGTACTTC
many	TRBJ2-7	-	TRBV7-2	CASSLARGAYEQYF	TGTGCCAGCAGCTTAGCGCGAGGTGCCTACGAGCAGTACTTC
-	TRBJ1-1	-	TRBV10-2	CASSEPGTPRKNTEAFF	TGCGCCAGCAGTGAGCCGGGAACCCCAAGGAAGAACACTGAAGCTTTCTTT
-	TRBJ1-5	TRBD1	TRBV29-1	CSVTGQGGMQPQHF	TGCAGCGTGACGGGACAGGGGGGAATGCAGCCCCAGCATTTT
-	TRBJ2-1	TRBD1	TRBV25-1	CASSEYIMGQGVYNEQFF	TGTGCCAGCAGTGAATATATCATGGGACAGGGCGTTTACAATGAGCAGTTCTTC
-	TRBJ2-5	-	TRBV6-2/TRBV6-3	CASSPRTFFQETQYF	TGTGCCAGCAGTCCCCGGACGTTTTTCCAAGAGACCCAGTACTTC
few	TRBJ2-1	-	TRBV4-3	CASSQDPGGAFNEQFF	TGCGCCAGCAGCCAAGACCCCGGGGGAGCATTCAATGAGCAGTTCTTC
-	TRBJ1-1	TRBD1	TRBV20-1	CSAGDRSNTEAFF	TGCAGTGCGGGGGACAGGAGTAACACTGAAGCTTTCTTT
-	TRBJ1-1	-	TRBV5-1	CASSYAEDTEAFF	TGCGCCAGCAGCTACGCAGAGGACACTGAAGCTTTCTTT
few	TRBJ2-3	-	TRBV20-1	CSASIPMGGSSTDTQYF	TGCAGTGCTAGTATCCCCATGGGGGGCTCTAGCACAGATACGCAGTATTTT
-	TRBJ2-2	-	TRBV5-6	CASSPSGWDTGELFF	TGTGCCAGCAGCCCTAGTGGCTGGGACACCGGGGAGCTGTTTTTT
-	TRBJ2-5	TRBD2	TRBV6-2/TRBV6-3	CASSYDFRASGRHLNRGTQYF	TGTGCCAGCAGTTACGACTTTCGGGCTAGCGGCCGCCACTTAAATCGTGGGACCCAGTACTTC
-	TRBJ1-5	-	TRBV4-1	CASSQDAYQPQHF	TGCGCCAGCAGCCAAGACGCGTATCAGCCCCAGCATTTT
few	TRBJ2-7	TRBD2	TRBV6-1	CASKRESEGYEQYF	TGTGCCAGCAAGCGGGAGTCTGAGGGCTACGAGCAGTACTTC
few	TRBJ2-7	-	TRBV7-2	CASSLVPIGGLSYEQYF	TGTGCCAGCAGCTTAGTGCCTATCGGGGGGCTCTCCTACGAGCAGTACTTC
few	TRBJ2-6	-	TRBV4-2	CASSQDPTGPGTGANVLTF	TGTGCCAGCAGCCAAGATCCGACAGGACCAGGGACTGGGGCCAACGTCCTGACTTTC
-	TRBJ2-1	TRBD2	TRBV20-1	CSARDPAGVNEQFF	TGCAGTGCTAGAGATCCGGCGGGGGTGAATGAGCAGTTCTTC
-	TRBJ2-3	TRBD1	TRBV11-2	CASSLENRGGTDTQYF	TGTGCCAGCAGCTTAGAAAACAGGGGGGGCACAGATACGCAGTATTTT
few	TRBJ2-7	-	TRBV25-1	CASSGMYGGEEQYF	TGTGCCAGCAGTGGTATGTACGGCGGGGAGGAGCAGTACTTC
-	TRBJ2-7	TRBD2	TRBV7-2	CASSLASGGGSRNEQYF	TGTGCCAGCAGCTTAGCATCCGGCGGGGGGAGTAGGAACGAGCAGTACTTC
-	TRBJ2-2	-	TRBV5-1	CASSLVGANTGELFF	TGCGCCAGCAGCTTGGTAGGGGCGAACACCGGGGAGCTGTTTTTT
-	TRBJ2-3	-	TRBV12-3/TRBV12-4	CASSLPDTQYF	TGTGCCAGCAGTTTACCAGATACGCAGTATTTT
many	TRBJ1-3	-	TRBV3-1	CASSLGRSGSGNTIYF	TGTGCCAGCAGCCTGGGTCGCTCTGGCTCTGGAAACACCATATATTTT
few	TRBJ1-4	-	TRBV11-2	CASSTSMGGTNEKLFF	TGTGCCAGCAGCACCAGCATGGGGGGCACTAATGAAAAACTGTTTTTT
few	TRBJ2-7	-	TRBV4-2	CASSQVQPDSSYEQYF	TGTGCCAGCAGCCAAGTTCAGCCGGACAGCTCCTACGAGCAGTACTTC
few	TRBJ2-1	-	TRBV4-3	CASSQVRQIYNEQFF	TGCGCCAGCAGCCAAGTGCGACAGATTTACAATGAGCAGTTCTTC
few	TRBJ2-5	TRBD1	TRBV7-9	CASSLQGDRETQYF	TGTGCCAGCAGCCTACAGGGGGATAGAGAGACCCAGTACTTC
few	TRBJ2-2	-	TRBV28	CASDRPNTGELFF	TGTGCCAGCGACAGGCCGAACACCGGGGAGCTGTTTTTT
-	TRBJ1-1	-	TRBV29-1	CSVDLRRVGLNTEAFF	TGCAGCGTTGATTTAAGGAGGGTCGGATTGAACACTGAAGCTTTCTTT
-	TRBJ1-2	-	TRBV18	CASSPGTVPGGYTF	TGTGCCAGCTCACCCGGAACAGTGCCAGGTGGCTACACCTTC
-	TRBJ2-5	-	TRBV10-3	CAIRGDTPGDQETQYF	TGTGCCATCAGGGGGGACACCCCAGGCGACCAAGAGACCCAGTACTTC
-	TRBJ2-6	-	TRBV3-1	CASRVSGANVLTF	TGTGCCAGCAGGGTTTCTGGGGCCAACGTCCTGACTTTC
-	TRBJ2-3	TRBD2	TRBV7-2	CASSLVSGGPSDTQYF	TGTGCCAGCAGCTTAGTTTCGGGGGGGCCATCGGATACGCAGTATTTT
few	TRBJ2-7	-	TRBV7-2	CASSLDRSEQYF	TGTGCCAGCAGCTTAGATCGATCCGAGCAGTACTTC
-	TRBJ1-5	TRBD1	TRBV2	CASSETGGAGQPQHF	TGTGCCAGCAGTGAAACAGGGGGCGCGGGCCAGCCCCAGCATTTT
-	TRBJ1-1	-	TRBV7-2	CASSSAHGRDTEAFF	TGTGCCAGCAGCTCTGCCCACGGTCGGGACACTGAAGCTTTCTTT
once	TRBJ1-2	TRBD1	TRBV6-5	CASSYLQGGGYTF	TGTGCCAGCAGTTACTTACAGGGGGGTGGCTACACCTTC
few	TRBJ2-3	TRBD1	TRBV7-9	CASTLGQGTDTQYF	TGTGCCAGCACCCTTGGACAGGGAACAGATACGCAGTATTTT
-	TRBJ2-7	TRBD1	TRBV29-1	CSVEGPTGGADEQYF	TGCAGCGTTGAAGGTCCCACAGGGGGCGCGGACGAGCAGTACTTC
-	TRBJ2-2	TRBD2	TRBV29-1	CSVRPAGGTTGELFF	TGCAGCGTAAGACCGGCGGGGGGGACGACCGGGGAGCTGTTTTTT
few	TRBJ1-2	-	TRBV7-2	CASSFREPPNCGYTF	TGTGCCAGCAGCTTCAGGGAACCTCCAAACTGTGGCTACACCTTC
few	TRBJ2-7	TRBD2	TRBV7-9	CASSLEAGGTYEQYF	TGTGCCAGCAGCTTAGAGGCGGGAGGTACCTACGAGCAGTACTTC
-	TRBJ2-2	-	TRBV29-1	CSAKVPPTNTGELFF	TGCAGCGCTAAAGTTCCCCCAACGAACACCGGGGAGCTGTTTTTT